Below, 18 T cell receptor beta chains from the same sample are listed, as sequenced in a study of T cells in women clearing cervical HPV infection. The repertoire was sequenced with immunoSEQ multiplex PCR; TCRdb's copy has only in-frame clones and lacks some. The table counts approximately 33,000 clones; 8.4% lies in the top ten. The specimen sequenced was blood buffy coat. The receptors derive from a woman between 18 and 70 years old with a cervical HPV16 infection that either progressed to CIN3+ or cleared (not recorded which).

Note on this clone: The DNA ends 3 residues before the CDR3 does, and the rest of the CDR3 is filled in from the germline J gene. The rearrangement links TRBV7-9 to TRBJ1-2; D is unresolved. The CDR3 contains 14 residues. CDR1 is SEHNR, CDR2 FQNEAQ, per germline (reference sequence). Trimming cost V 1 base and J 0 bases, with 6 bases left between them. The part of the CDR3 DNA that was read is TGTGCCAGCAGCTTAGTATCTGCTAACTATGGC. Amino acid sequence: CASSLVSANYG. Given in full, the CDR3 is CASSLVSANYGYTF. The full variable domain, in which reference TRBV7-9 and TRBJ1-2 provide the parts outside the CDR3, is DTGVSQNPRHKITKRGQNVTFRCDPISEHNRLYWYRQTLGQGPEFLTYFQNEAQLEKSRLLSDRFSAERPKGSFSTLEIQRTEQGDSAMYLCASSLVSANYGYTFGSGTRLTVV.

Concerning this clone itself: The read halts 3 residues ahead of the CDR3 end, with the missing end drawn from the germline J gene. The rearrangement joins TRBV18 to TRBJ2-7; possibly TRBD1 for D (6 bases). V was clipped by 2 bases and J by 3 bases, with 11 bases between them. Germline lookup yields CDR1 KGHSH and CDR2 LQKENI. The CDR3 contains 14 residues. Here the CDR3 reads CASSPGTNLYEQYF. The DNA read from the CDR3 is TGTGCCAGCTCACCAGGGACAAACCTCTACGAG.

For this clone: The CDR3 end falls 3 residues outside the read, so it is completed with the germline J gene. V and J are TRBV6-1 and TRBJ1-2; D might be TRBD1 (5 bases). The germline V and J ends were trimmed by 4 bases and 5 bases, with 8 bases remaining between them. The CDR3 length is 12 residues. Looked up from germline, CDR1 is MNHNS and CDR2 is SASEGT. The chain's CDR3 is CASSGQRYGYTF. Incomplete CDR3 DNA: TGTGCCAGCAGTGGACAGCGTTATGGC.

In regard to this clone: Coverage ceases 3 residues before the CDR3 finishes, and the germline J gene fills in the end. The chain has TRBV5-6 and TRBJ1-1; possible D gene TRBD1, 5 bases. Germline lookup yields CDR1 SGHDT and CDR2 YYEEEE. This CDR3 is built from 14 residues. Trimming removed 1 base at V and 1 base at J, with 8 bases between. The part of the CDR3 DNA that was read is TGTGCCAGCAGCTTGTTCGGGGGGAACACTGAA. Amino acids: CASSLFGGNTE. The full CDR3 protein is CASSLFGGNTEAFF.

A word on this clone: The read finishes 3 residues shy of the CDR3 end, and the germline J gene is used to complete it. V is TRBV5-5 and J is TRBJ2-4; a possible D gene is TRBD1 (5 bases). Germline CDR1 reads SGHKS; CDR2 reads YYEKEE (reference sequence). There are 15 residues in the CDR3. The CDR3 DNA, read in part, is TGTGCCAGCAGCTCGCACTTGACAGAGAACTATGGT. This gives the protein CASSSHLTENYG. The entire CDR3 reads CASSSHLTENYGQYF.

On this clone itself: The read is 3 residues too short to cover the CDR3 end, so that end is filled in from the germline J gene. The rearrangement joins TRBV2 to TRBJ1-2; TRBD1 matches 9 bases. The germline CDR1 and CDR2 sequences are SNHLY and FYNNEI. The CDR3 extends over 14 amino acids. Trimming cost V 7 bases and J 0 bases; bases outside gene matches: 3. The CDR3 DNA, read in part, is TGTGCCAGCAATAGACAGGGGGCTAACTATGGC. Translated, it gives CASNRQGANYG. The CDR3, in full, reads CASNRQGANYGYTF.

Of note for this clone: The read halts 3 residues ahead of the CDR3 end, with the missing end drawn from the germline J gene. V usage is TRBV13 and J usage is TRBJ2-7; D remains ambiguous. Germline V gene data show CDR1 as PRHDT and CDR2 as FYEKMQ (reference sequence). The V end lost 4 bases, the J end lost 3 bases, and 10 bases lay between the germline ends. This CDR3 contains 13 residues. The CDR3 here is CASSSRSSYEQYF. Incomplete CDR3 DNA: TGTGCCAGCAGCTCTAGGTCTAGCTACGAG.

With regard to this clone: The CDR3 end is not reached by the read, which stops 3 residues before it; the germline J gene fills it in. The V and J genes are TRBV20-1 and TRBJ1-2, with TRBD1 identical over 9 bases. CDR3 length: 16 residues. Germline lookup yields CDR1 DFQATT and CDR2 SNEGSKA (reference sequence). With V trimmed by 0 bases and J by 6 bases, 11 bases remained unmatched. Partial CDR3 DNA: TGCAGTGCTAGAGATCCCAAACTACAGGGGGCGGATGGC. Its translation: CSARDPKLQGADG. The complete CDR3 reads CSARDPKLQGADGYTF.

For this clone: The CDR3 end is not reached by the read, which stops 3 residues before it; the germline J gene fills it in. The rearrangement uses TRBV29-1 and TRBJ1-1; no clear D. Trimming removed 2 bases from V and 2 bases from J, with 3 bases in between. This CDR3 contains 11 residues. Per germline, CDR1 SQVTM and CDR2 ANQGSEA. Incomplete CDR3 DNA: TGCAGCGTTGAATCTAACACTGAA. Its protein product is CSVESNTE. The complete CDR3 sequence is CSVESNTEAFF.

A remark on this clone: Read data end 3 residues before the CDR3 end; the end is taken from the germline J gene. The chain joins TRBV7-9 to TRBJ1-4, with 8 bases lining up with TRBD1. The germline gives CDR1 SEHNR, CDR2 FQNEAQ (reference sequence). V shed 5 bases and J 6 bases; nucleotides not matched to a gene: 8. This CDR3 is built from 15 residues. CDR3 bases read: TGTGCCAGCAGCGACAGGGGTAGTGTGGATGAAAAA. Amino acid sequence: CASSDRGSVDEK. The CDR3 reads in full as CASSDRGSVDEKLFF.

In regard to this clone: The CDR3 end lies 3 residues beyond the end of the read and is filled in from the germline J gene. The chain carries TRBV18 and TRBJ1-5; D uncertain. The V end was cut by 8 bases, the J end by 2 bases, with 7 bases between. The length of the CDR3 is 12 residues. CDR1 and CDR2 (germline): KGHSH, LQKENI. The CDR3 loop reads CASRGGNQPQHF. The sequenced CDR3 bases are TGTGCCAGCCGCGGGGGCAATCAGCCC.

Concerning this clone: The CDR3 end falls 3 residues outside the read, so it is completed with the germline J gene. The chain combines TRBV10-1 with TRBJ1-2; TRBD1 aligns across 9 bases. Trimming cost V 9 bases and J 7 bases; bases outside gene matches: 21. Per the germline V gene, CDR1 is WNHNN and CDR2 is SYGVQD (reference sequence). The CDR3 contains 17 residues. CDR3 protein: CARKLTGQGPLLPGYTF. The sequenced CDR3 bases are TGCGCCAGGAAACTGACGGGACAGGGTCCACTCCTACCTGGC.

As for this clone: The CDR3 end falls 3 residues outside the read, so it is completed with the germline J gene. The rearrangement uses TRBV19 and TRBJ2-5, with D possibly TRBD2 on 6 matching bases. The CDR3 sequence is 15 residues long. V was trimmed by 6 bases and J by 5 bases, leaving 19 bases between them. Per germline, CDR1 LNHDA and CDR2 SQIVND (reference sequence). The CDR3 here is CASSPRDSGSETQYF. The CDR3 bases that were read are TGTGCCAGTAGCCCTCGGGACTCCGGGAGTGAGACC.

About this clone itself: The read ends 3 residues early relative to the CDR3; the germline J gene fills the gap. The rearrangement links TRBV7-2 to TRBJ2-5; 8 bases are a match to TRBD1. The CDR3 sequence is 15 residues long. Germline values: CDR1 SGHTA, CDR2 FQGNSA. J gave up 4 bases and V 1 base, and 5 bases lay outside the gene matches. The CDR3 bases that were read are TGTGCCAGCAGCTTAGGGGGACAGGATGTAGAGACC. It translates to CASSLGGQDVET. The full-length CDR3 reads as CASSLGGQDVETQYF.

About this clone: The read finishes 3 residues shy of the CDR3 end, and the germline J gene is used to complete it. The chain couples TRBV5-6 to TRBJ1-2; D gene unclear. This CDR3 is built from 14 residues. Germline V lookup: CDR1 SGHDT, CDR2 YYEEEE. CDR3 DNA, as far as it was read: TGTGCCAGCGGGGTAGCGGGAGGTGGAGGAGCC. Its translation is CASGVAGGGGA. The whole CDR3 sequence is CASGVAGGGGAYTF.

The DNA read from the CDR3 is TGCAGTGCTAGAGTAACAGGCGGGGGAAACTATGGC. Translating it yields CSARVTGGGNYG. The whole CDR3 region reads CSARVTGGGNYGYTF. This sequence joins TRBV20-1 and TRBJ1-2; a possible D gene is TRBD1 (5 bases). Read coverage stops 3 residues before the CDR3 terminus; the germline J gene supplies the remainder. There are 15 residues in the CDR3. From germline, CDR1 is DFQATT and CDR2 SNEGSKA (reference sequence). Trimming shortened V by 1 base and J by 2 bases, and 14 bases separated the two germline ends.

As for this clone: The read halts 3 residues ahead of the CDR3 end, with the missing end drawn from the germline J gene. This chain links TRBV20-1 with TRBJ2-7; D might be TRBD1 (7 bases). The CDR3 consists of 14 residues. CDR1 DFQATT and CDR2 SNEGSKA come from the germline V gene (reference sequence). The V and J ends lost 4 bases and 1 base respectively, with 14 bases between them. CDR3 sequence: CSAILTGRSYEQYF. The covered CDR3 bases are TGCAGTGCTATACTGACAGGGAGGTCCTACGAG.

On this clone: The DNA ends 3 residues before the CDR3 does, and the rest of the CDR3 is filled in from the germline J gene. The rearrangement joins TRBV30 to TRBJ2-2; D is uncertain. The CDR3 is 13 residues long. CDR1 and CDR2 from the germline V gene are GTSNPN and SVGIG (reference sequence). Trimming took 5 bases from V and 0 from J, leaving 7 bases between them. The CDR3 is CAWDSSNTGELFF. The sequenced part of the CDR3 DNA is TGTGCCTGGGACTCCTCGAACACCGGGGAG.